This T cell receptor beta chain was sequenced during a study of shared clonotypes between healthy human individuals. Data came from immunoSEQ multiplex PCR; TCRdb stores just in-frame clones and leaves some out. The table shows roughly 500,000 clones, with about 96% occurring only once. This clone was observed a few times. This TCR was sampled from a woman aged 25 to 39 in good health. Sequenced sample: naive CD4+ T cells sorted from blood. As for subset: CD45RA+ positively selected.

The CDR3 region is CASIGTSGNEQFF. Here the CDR3 DNA reads TGCGCCAGCATCGGGACTAGCGGCAATGAGCAGTTCTTC. V gene TRBV10-2 combines with J gene TRBJ2-1; 11 bases are a match to TRBD2. The germline CDR1 and CDR2 sequences are WSHSY and SAAADI. The CDR3 has 13 amino acids. With V trimmed by 7 bases and J by 6 bases, 2 bases remained unmatched.